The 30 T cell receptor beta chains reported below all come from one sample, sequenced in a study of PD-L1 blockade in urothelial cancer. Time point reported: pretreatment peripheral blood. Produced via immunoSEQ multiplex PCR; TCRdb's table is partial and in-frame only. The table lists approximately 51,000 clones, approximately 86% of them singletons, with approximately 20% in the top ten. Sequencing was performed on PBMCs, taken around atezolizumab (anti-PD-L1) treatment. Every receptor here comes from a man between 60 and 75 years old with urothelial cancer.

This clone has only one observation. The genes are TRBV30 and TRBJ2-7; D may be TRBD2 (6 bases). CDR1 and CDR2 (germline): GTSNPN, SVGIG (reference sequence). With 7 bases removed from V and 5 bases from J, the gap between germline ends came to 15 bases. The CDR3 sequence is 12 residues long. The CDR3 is CAFGGDGHEQYF. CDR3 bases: TGTGCCTTCGGGGGAGACGGCCACGAGCAGTACTTC.

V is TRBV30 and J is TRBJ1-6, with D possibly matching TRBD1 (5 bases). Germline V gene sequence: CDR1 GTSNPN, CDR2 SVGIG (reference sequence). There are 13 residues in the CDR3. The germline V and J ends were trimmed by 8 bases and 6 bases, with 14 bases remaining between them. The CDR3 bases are TGTGCCCACTCGGGCGGGGGTAATTCACCCCTCCACTTT. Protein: CAHSGGGNSPLHF.

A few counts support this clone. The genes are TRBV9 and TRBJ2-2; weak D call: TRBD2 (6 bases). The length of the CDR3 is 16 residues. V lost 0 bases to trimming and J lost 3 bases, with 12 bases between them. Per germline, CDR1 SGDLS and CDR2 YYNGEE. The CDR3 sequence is CASSVAGGADTGELFF. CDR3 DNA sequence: TGTGCCAGCAGCGTAGCCGGCGGGGCGGACACCGGGGAGCTGTTTTTT.

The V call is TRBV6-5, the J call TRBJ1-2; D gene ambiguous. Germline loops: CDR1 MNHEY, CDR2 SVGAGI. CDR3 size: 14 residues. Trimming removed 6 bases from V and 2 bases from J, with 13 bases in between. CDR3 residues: CASSYTHKNYGYTF. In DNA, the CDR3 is TGTGCCAGCAGCTACACCCACAAGAACTATGGCTACACCTTC.

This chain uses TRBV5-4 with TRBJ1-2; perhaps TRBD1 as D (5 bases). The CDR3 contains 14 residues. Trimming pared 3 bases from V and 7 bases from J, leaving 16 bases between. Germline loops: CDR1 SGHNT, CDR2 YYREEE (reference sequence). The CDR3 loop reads CASSYDSQSPGYTF. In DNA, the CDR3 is TGTGCCAGCAGCTACGACAGCCAGAGCCCTGGCTACACCTTC.

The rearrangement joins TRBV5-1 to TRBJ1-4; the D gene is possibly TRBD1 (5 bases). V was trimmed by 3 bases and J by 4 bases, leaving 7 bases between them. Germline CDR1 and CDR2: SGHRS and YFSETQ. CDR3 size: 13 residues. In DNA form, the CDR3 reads TGCGCCAGCAGCTGGGACTTTAATGAAAAACTGTTTTTT. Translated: CASSWDFNEKLFF.

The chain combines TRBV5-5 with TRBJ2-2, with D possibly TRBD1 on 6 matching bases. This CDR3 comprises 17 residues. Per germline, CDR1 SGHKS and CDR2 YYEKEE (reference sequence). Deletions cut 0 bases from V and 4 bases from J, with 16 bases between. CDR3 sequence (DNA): TGTGCCAGCAGCTTGGGGACAGCCGGTAGTCGCACCGGGGAGCTGTTTTTT. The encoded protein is CASSLGTAGSRTGELFF.

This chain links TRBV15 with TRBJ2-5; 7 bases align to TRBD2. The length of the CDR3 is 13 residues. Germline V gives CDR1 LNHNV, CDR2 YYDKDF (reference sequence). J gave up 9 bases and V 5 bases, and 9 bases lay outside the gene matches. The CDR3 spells CATSGRGPGAQYF. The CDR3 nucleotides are TGTGCCACCAGCGGGAGGGGCCCGGGGGCCCAGTACTTC.

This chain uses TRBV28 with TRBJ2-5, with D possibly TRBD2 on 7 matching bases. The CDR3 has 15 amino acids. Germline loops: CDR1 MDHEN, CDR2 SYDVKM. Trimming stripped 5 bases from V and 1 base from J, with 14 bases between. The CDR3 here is CASSPSGGPQETQYF. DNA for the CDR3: TGTGCCAGCAGTCCTTCCGGGGGGCCCCAAGAGACCCAGTACTTC.

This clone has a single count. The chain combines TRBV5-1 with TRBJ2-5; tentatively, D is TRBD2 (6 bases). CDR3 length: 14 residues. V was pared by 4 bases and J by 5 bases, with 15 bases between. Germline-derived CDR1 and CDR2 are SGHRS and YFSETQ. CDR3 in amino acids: CASSPGLGWETQYF. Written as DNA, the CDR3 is TGCGCCAGCAGCCCGGGACTCGGCTGGGAGACCCAGTACTTC.

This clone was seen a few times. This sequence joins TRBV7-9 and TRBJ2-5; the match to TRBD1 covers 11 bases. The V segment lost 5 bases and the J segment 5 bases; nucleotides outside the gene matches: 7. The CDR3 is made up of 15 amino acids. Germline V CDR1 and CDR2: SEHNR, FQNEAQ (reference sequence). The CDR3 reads CASSPGTGGTETQYF. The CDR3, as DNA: TGTGCCAGCAGCCCCGGGACAGGGGGAACGGAGACCCAGTACTTC. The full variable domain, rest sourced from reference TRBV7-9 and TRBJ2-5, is DTGVSQNPRHKITKRGQNVTFRCDPISEHNRLYWYRQTLGQGPEFLTYFQNEAQLEKSRLLSDRFSAERPKGSFSTLEIQRTEQGDSAMYLCASSPGTGGTETQYFGPGTRLLVL.

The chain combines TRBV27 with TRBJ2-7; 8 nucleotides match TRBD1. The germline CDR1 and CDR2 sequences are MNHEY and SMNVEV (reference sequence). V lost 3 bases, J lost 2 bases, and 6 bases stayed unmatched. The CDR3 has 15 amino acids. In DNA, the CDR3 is TGTGCCAGCAGTTTCAGGCCAGGGGGCCCCTACGAGCAGTACTTC. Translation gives CASSFRPGGPYEQYF.

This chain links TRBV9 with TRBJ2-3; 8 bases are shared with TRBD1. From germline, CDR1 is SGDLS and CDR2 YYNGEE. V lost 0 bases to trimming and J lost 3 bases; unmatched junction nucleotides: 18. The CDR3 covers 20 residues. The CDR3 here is CASSVGTGSGAKRRTDTQYF. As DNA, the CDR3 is TGTGCCAGCAGCGTAGGGACAGGGTCAGGGGCCAAGCGGAGAACAGATACGCAGTATTTT.

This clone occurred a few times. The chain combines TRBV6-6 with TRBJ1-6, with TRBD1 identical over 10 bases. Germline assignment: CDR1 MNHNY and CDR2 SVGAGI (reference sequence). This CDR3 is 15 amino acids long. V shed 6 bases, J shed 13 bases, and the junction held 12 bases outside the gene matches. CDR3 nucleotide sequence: TGTGCCAGCAGCGAGACAGGGGGCGGAGAGTGGCCCCTCCACTTT. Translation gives CASSETGGGEWPLHF.

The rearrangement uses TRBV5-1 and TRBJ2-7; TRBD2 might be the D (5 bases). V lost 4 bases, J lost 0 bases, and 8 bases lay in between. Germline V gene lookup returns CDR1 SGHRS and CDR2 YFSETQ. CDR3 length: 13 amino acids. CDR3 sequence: CASSPGFSYEQYF. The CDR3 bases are TGCGCCAGCAGCCCGGGGTTCTCCTACGAGCAGTACTTC.

CDR3 region: CASSFPRTSGNEQFF. CDR3 bases: TGTGCCAGCAGCTTTCCGAGGACTAGCGGCAATGAGCAGTTCTTC. The rearrangement links TRBV7-2 to TRBJ2-1, with 10 bases aligning to TRBD2. The trim removed 3 bases at V and 6 bases at J, leaving 5 bases unmatched. From germline, CDR1 is SGHTA and CDR2 FQGNSA. The CDR3 is 15 amino acids.

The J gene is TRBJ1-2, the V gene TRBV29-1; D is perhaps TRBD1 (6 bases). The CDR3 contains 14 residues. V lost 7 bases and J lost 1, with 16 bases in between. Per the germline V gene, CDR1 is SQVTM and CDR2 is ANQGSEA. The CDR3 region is CSARGGGLNYGYTF. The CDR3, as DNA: TGCAGCGCCCGGGGCGGGGGGCTTAACTATGGCTACACCTTC.

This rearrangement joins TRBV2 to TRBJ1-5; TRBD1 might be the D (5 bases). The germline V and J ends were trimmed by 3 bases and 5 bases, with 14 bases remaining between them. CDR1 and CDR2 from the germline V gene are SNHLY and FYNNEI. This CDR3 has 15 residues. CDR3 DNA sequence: TGTGCCAGCAGTGATAGTTGGGCAGGGCATCAGCCCCAGCATTTT. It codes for CASSDSWAGHQPQHF.

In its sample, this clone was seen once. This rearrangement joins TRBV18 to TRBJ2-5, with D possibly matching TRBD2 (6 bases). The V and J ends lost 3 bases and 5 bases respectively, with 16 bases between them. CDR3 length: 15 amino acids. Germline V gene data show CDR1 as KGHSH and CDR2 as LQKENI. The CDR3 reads CASSPAGGRRETQYF. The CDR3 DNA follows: TGTGCCAGCTCACCCGCTGGAGGGAGGCGGGAGACCCAGTACTTC.

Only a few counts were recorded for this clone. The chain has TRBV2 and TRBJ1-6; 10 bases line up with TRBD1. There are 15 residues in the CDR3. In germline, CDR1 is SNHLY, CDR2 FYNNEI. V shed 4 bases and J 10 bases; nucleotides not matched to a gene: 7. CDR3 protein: CASSGTGGIRSPLHF. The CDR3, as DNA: TGTGCCAGCAGTGGGACAGGGGGGATTCGGTCACCCCTCCACTTT.

CDR3 loop: CASSGQAGTGELFF. The CDR3, as DNA: TGTGCCAGCTCAGGTCAAGCCGGCACCGGGGAGCTGTTTTTT. The gene calls are TRBV18 and TRBJ2-2; D remains unclear. There are 14 residues in the CDR3. Germline values: CDR1 KGHSH, CDR2 LQKENI. V dropped 5 bases and J dropped 4 bases, with 11 bases sitting between them.

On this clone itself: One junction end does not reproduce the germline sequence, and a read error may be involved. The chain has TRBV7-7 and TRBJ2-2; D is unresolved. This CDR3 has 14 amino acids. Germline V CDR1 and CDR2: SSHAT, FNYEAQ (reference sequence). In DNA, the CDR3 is TGTGCTAGCAGCCCCGCTCCGCGGACCGGGGAGCTGTTTTTT. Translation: CASSPAPRTGELFF.

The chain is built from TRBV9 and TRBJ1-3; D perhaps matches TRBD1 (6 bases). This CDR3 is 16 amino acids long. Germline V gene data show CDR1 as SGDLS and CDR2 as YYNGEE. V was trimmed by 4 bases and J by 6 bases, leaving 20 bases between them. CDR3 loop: CASSFPRGGRENTIYF. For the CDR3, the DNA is TGTGCCAGCAGCTTCCCGAGAGGGGGTAGGGAAAACACCATATATTTT. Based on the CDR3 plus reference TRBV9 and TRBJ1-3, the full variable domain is DSGVTQTPKHLITATGQRVTLRCSPRSGDLSVYWYQQSLDQGLQFLIQYYNGEERAKGNILERFSAQQFPDLHSELNLSSLELGDSALYFCASSFPRGGRENTIYFGEGSWLTVV.

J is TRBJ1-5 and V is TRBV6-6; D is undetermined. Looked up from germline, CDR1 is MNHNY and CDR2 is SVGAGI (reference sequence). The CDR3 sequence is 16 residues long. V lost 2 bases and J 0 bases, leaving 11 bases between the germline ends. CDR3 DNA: TGTGCCAGCAGTTACGAGCCGGGTTATAGCAATCAGCCCCAGCATTTT. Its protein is CASSYEPGYSNQPQHF.

The CDR3 sequence is CASSPGDRPNTEAFF. The CDR3 region has the DNA TGTGCCAGCAGCCCGGGGGACAGACCGAACACTGAAGCTTTCTTT. The chain carries TRBV9 and TRBJ1-1; 7 positions match TRBD1. There are 15 residues in the CDR3. Germline V lookup: CDR1 SGDLS, CDR2 YYNGEE. The trim removed 4 bases at V and 1 base at J, leaving 7 bases unmatched.

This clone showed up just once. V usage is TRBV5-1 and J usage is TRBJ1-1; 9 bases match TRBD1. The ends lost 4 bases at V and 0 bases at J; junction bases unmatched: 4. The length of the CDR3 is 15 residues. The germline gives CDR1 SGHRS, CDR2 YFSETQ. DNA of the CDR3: TGCGCCAGCAGCACACAGGGGGCCTTGAACACTGAAGCTTTCTTT. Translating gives CASSTQGALNTEAFF. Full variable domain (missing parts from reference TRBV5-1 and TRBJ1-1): KAGVTQTPRYLIKTRGQQVTLSCSPISGHRSVSWYQQTPGQGLQFLFEYFSETQRNKGNFPGRFSGRQFSNSRSEMNVSTLELGDSALYLCASSTQGALNTEAFFGQGTRLTVV.

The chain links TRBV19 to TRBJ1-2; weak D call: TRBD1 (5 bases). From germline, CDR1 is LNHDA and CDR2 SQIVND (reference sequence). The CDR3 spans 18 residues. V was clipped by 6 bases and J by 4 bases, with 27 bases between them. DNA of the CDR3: TGTGCCAGTAGACATAGAGGCGGAAGGAGGGACCAGACCTATGGCTACACCTTC. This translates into CASRHRGGRRDQTYGYTF.

DNA for the CDR3: TGCGCCAGCAGCTTAGGCGGGGTGGGGACTGAAGCTTTCTTT. This codes for CASSLGGVGTEAFF. The V and J genes are TRBV5-1 and TRBJ1-1; D ambiguous. Deletions cut 2 bases from V and 5 bases from J, with 13 bases between. CDR3 size: 14 residues. The V gene's germline CDR1 is SGHRS and CDR2 YFSETQ.

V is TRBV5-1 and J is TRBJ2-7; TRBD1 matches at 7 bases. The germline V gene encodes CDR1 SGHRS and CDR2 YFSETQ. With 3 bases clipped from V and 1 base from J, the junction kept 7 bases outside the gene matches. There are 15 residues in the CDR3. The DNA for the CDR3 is TGCGCCAGCAGCTCCTACGGGACAGTATCCTACGAGCAGTACTTC. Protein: CASSSYGTVSYEQYF.

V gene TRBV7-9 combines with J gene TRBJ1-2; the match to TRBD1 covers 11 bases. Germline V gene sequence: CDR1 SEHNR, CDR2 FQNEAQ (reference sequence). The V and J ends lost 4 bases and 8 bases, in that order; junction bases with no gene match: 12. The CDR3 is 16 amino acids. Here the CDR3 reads CASSSGRDRGSLGYTF. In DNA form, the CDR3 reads TGTGCCAGCAGCTCAGGAAGGGACAGGGGGTCCTTGGGCTACACCTTC.